These T cell receptor beta chains were read from a single sample in a study of T cells in Graves' hyperthyroidism and ophthalmopathy. TCRdb processed the multiplex PCR reads anew with MiXCR; each CDR3 protein has one entry. The sample carries some 300,000 distinct CDR3 sequences, roughly 19% recorded once. Sequenced sample: blood. The receptors shown here come from a man aged 50 or older with Graves' ophthalmopathy. CDR3s leave out the opening cysteine and the closing phenylalanine or tryptophan.

V	J	CDR3
TRBV29-1	TRBJ2-6	SVGSTDSSGANVLT
TRBV20-1	TRBJ2-7	SARVARDGSYEQY
TRBV5-1	TRBJ2-7	ASSLDIAREQY
TRBV29-1	TRBJ1-5	SVRQGDQPQH
TRBV15	TRBJ2-3	ATSRGRSSTDTQY
TRBV28	TRBJ2-1	ASSPYGTGAANEQF
TRBV5-1	TRBJ1-6	ASSVAGALNSPLH
TRBV10-3	TRBJ2-2	AISESPGGAGELF
TRBV2	TRBJ1-1	ASRGQVNTEAF
TRBV28	TRBJ2-5	ASSLWGQGLDQETQY
TRBV3-1	TRBJ2-1	ASSQALTSGSRNEQF
TRBV11-2	TRBJ1-2	ASSLGGAVTVGYT
TRBV5-1	TRBJ2-1	ASSLGHVLDNEQF
TRBV24-1	TRBJ1-1	ATSDYNTEAF
TRBV13	TRBJ2-7	ASSQILAEAPYEQY
TRBV14	TRBJ2-5	ASSRRGQETQY
TRBV28	TRBJ2-3	ASLYGSADTQY
TRBV28	TRBJ2-1	ASRSPPTDEQF
TRBV7-9	TRBJ1-3	ASSVQGEANTIY
TRBV7-3	TRBJ1-5	ASSFRQGRNQPQH
TRBV7-3	TRBJ2-1	ASSPDPARGNEQF
TRBV28	TRBJ2-6	ASRRDYSSGANVLT
TRBV7-2	TRBJ2-7	ASSLYSYEQY